The 22 T cell receptor beta chains in this list originate from one sample, sequenced in a study of OX40 agonist ivuxolimab in advanced cancers. Sequenced by immunoSEQ multiplex PCR; TCRdb stores in-frame clones only, minus some. The sample lists about 61,000 clones, 85% to 90% occurring once. This specimen was CD4+ or CD8+ T cells sorted from blood, taken in a trial of the OX40 agonist ivuxolimab. Every receptor here comes from an adult with an advanced solid tumor such as melanoma, head and neck, liver or kidney cancer.

The genes are TRBV2 and TRBJ1-4, with TRBD1 as a possible D gene (5 bases). V was clipped by 6 bases and J by 10 bases, with 18 bases between them. Germline V gene lookup returns CDR1 SNHLY and CDR2 FYNNEI. This CDR3 contains 14 residues. CDR3 protein: CASSKIGTGGKLFF. The CDR3 DNA is TGTGCCAGCAGCAAGATAGGGACGGGTGGAAAACTGTTTTTT. Full variable domain (outside the CDR3, taken from reference TRBV2 and TRBJ1-4): EPEVTQTPSHQVTQMGQEVILRCVPISNHLYFYWYRQILGQKVEFLVSFYNNEISEKSEIFDDQFSVERPDGSNFTLKIRSTKLEDSAMYFCASSKIGTGGKLFFGSGTQLSVL.

The count of this clone is one. The gene calls are TRBV9 and TRBJ2-3; D remains unclear. CDR3 length: 15 residues. CDR1 SGDLS and CDR2 YYNGEE come from the germline V gene. The V and J ends lost 0 bases and 2 bases respectively, with 10 bases between them. The CDR3 sequence: CASSVAPSPTDTQYF. In DNA form, the CDR3 reads TGTGCCAGCAGCGTAGCCCCGAGCCCCACAGATACGCAGTATTTT.

The rearrangement links TRBV7-2 to TRBJ1-2, with D possibly TRBD1 on 6 matching bases. Trimming took 1 base from V and 1 from J, leaving 7 bases between them. The CDR3 runs 14 residues. Germline V gene lookup returns CDR1 SGHTA and CDR2 FQGNSA. CDR3 amino acids: CASSLGGLNYGYTF. DNA of the CDR3: TGTGCCAGCAGCTTAGGGGGGCTTAACTATGGCTACACCTTC.

The V and J genes are TRBV4-1 and TRBJ1-2, with 10 bases aligning to TRBD1. The trim removed 4 bases at V and 3 bases at J, leaving 11 bases unmatched. Germline CDR1 and CDR2: MGHRA and YSYEKL. This CDR3 contains 17 residues. CDR3 region: CASSPWGRTGGDYGYTF. CDR3 nucleotide sequence: TGCGCCAGCAGCCCTTGGGGGCGGACAGGGGGGGACTATGGCTACACCTTC.

The gene calls are TRBV6-1 and TRBJ1-5, with 10 bases matching TRBD1. CDR3 length: 14 amino acids. Germline trimming cut 5 bases from V and 9 bases from J; bases unmatched to any gene: 7. The germline gives CDR1 MNHNS, CDR2 SASEGT. CDR3 residues: CASSPDRGPSPQHF. CDR3 nucleotides: TGTGCCAGCAGTCCCGACAGGGGGCCGTCGCCCCAGCATTTT.

CDR3 in amino acids: CASSPLAAPYEQYF. The CDR3 nucleotides read TGTGCCAGCTCACCACTAGCTGCCCCATACGAGCAGTACTTC. The J gene is TRBJ2-7, the V gene TRBV18; the D is unclear. Trimming shortened V by 1 base and J by 4 bases, and 11 bases separated the two germline ends. CDR1 KGHSH and CDR2 LQKENI come from the germline V gene. This CDR3 is built from 14 residues.

The genes are TRBV18 and TRBJ2-7; D might be TRBD2 (6 bases). V lost 3 bases and J lost 4, with 16 bases in between. CDR3 length equals 15 residues. Germline lookup yields CDR1 KGHSH and CDR2 LQKENI. The CDR3 protein is CASSPNGGVVYEQYF. The CDR3, as DNA: TGTGCCAGCTCACCGAATGGCGGGGTAGTGTACGAGCAGTACTTC.

The chain recombines TRBV14 with TRBJ2-1; a possible D gene is TRBD2 (5 bases). Germline assignment: CDR1 SGHDN and CDR2 FVKESK. The CDR3 contains 16 residues. Trimming left V 0 bases short and J 3 bases short, with 12 bases between. The CDR3 coding sequence is TGTGCCAGCAGCCAAGACACGGGGAACATCTACAATGAGCAGTTCTTC. Its translation is CASSQDTGNIYNEQFF. Using reference TRBV14 and TRBJ2-1 for the parts outside the CDR3, the full variable domain is EAGVTQFPSHSVIEKGQTVTLRCDPISGHDNLYWYRRVMGKEIKFLLHFVKESKQDESGMPNNRFLAERTGGTYSTLKVQPAELEDSGVYFCASSQDTGNIYNEQFFGPGTRLTVL.

The rearrangement links TRBV7-8 to TRBJ2-3; 13 nucleotides align to TRBD2. Germline CDR1 is SGHVS and CDR2 is FQNEAQ. V shed 5 bases and J 9 bases; nucleotides not matched to a gene: 11. The CDR3 is made up of 16 amino acids. The CDR3 DNA sequence: TGTGCCAGCAGCAACCGGACTAGCGGGGGCACGGGGACGCAGTATTTT. It is translated as CASSNRTSGGTGTQYF.

This chain connects TRBV6-9 to TRBJ2-3; D is undetermined. The CDR3 spans 16 residues. Trimming removed 5 bases from V and 0 bases from J, with 15 bases in between. Per the germline V gene, CDR1 is MNHGY and CDR2 is SVAAGI. Here the CDR3 reads CASSHTAGESTDTQYF. In DNA form, the CDR3 reads TGTGCCAGCAGTCACACGGCAGGAGAGAGCACAGATACGCAGTATTTT.

V and J are TRBV20-1 and TRBJ1-2; D ambiguous. Germline CDR1 DFQATT, CDR2 SNEGSKA (reference sequence). Deletions cut 2 bases from V and 13 bases from J, with 14 bases between. The CDR3 runs 11 residues. CDR3: CSARFALSPTF. In DNA form, the CDR3 reads TGCAGTGCTAGATTTGCTCTCAGCCCCACCTTC.

This chain links TRBV7-2 with TRBJ2-7; 9 bases map to TRBD1. CDR3 length: 14 amino acids. The V segment lost 5 bases and the J segment 2 bases; nucleotides outside the gene matches: 4. Germline V lookup: CDR1 SGHTA, CDR2 FQGNSA. CDR3 in amino acids: CASSPGTGTYEQYF. The CDR3 DNA follows: TGTGCCAGCAGCCCCGGGACAGGGACCTACGAGCAGTACTTC.

The rearrangement joins TRBV6-1 to TRBJ2-2; D is perhaps TRBD1 (6 bases). Germline V gene lookup returns CDR1 MNHNS and CDR2 SASEGT. The CDR3 is made up of 15 amino acids. Trimming took off 5 bases at V and 4 bases at J, with 14 bases between the two ends. The CDR3 DNA sequence: TGTGCCAGCAGTAAGGACAGTCTGTCCACCGGGGAGCTGTTTTTT. It codes for CASSKDSLSTGELFF.

The rearrangement joins TRBV2 to TRBJ1-6, with D uncertain. V lost 4 bases and J 7 bases, leaving 8 bases between the germline ends. The CDR3 runs to 13 residues. CDR1 is SNHLY and CDR2 is FYNNEI in the germline V gene. DNA of the CDR3: TGTGCCAGCAGTGTTCAATACAATTCACCCCTCCACTTT. Translating gives CASSVQYNSPLHF.

The rearrangement links TRBV18 to TRBJ2-1; 7 nucleotides align to TRBD2. The CDR3 has 15 residues. J lost 9 bases, V lost 1 base, and 9 bases had no gene match. CDR1 and CDR2 (germline): KGHSH, LQKENI. The chain's CDR3 is CASSPRRAPGGEQFF. As DNA, the CDR3 is TGTGCCAGCTCACCACGGCGTGCCCCGGGGGGTGAGCAGTTCTTC.

V gene TRBV9 combines with J gene TRBJ2-7; D remains ambiguous. This CDR3 is 11 amino acids long. V lost 3 bases, J lost 0 bases, and 1 base lay in between. Germline CDR1 SGDLS, CDR2 YYNGEE. The CDR3 region is CASSGSYEQYF. DNA for the CDR3: TGTGCCAGCAGCGGCTCCTACGAGCAGTACTTC. Full variable domain (outside the CDR3, taken from reference TRBV9 and TRBJ2-7): DSGVTQTPKHLITATGQRVTLRCSPRSGDLSVYWYQQSLDQGLQFLIQYYNGEERAKGNILERFSAQQFPDLHSELNLSSLELGDSALYFCASSGSYEQYFGPGTRLTVT.

The genes are TRBV9 and TRBJ1-5; D is undetermined. The germline V and J ends were trimmed by 0 bases and 3 bases, with 10 bases remaining between them. The V gene's germline CDR1 is SGDLS and CDR2 YYNGEE. This CDR3 region has 15 residues. CDR3 protein: CASSVGSANNQPQHF. In DNA, the CDR3 is TGTGCCAGCAGCGTAGGGTCGGCCAACAATCAGCCCCAGCATTTT.

The chain is built from TRBV7-9 and TRBJ2-6; 7 positions agree with TRBD1. V shed 5 bases, J shed 2 bases, and the junction held 6 bases outside the gene matches. Germline CDR1 is SEHNR and CDR2 is FQNEAQ (reference sequence). The CDR3 consists of 16 residues. The CDR3 DNA is TGTGCCAGCAGCACAACAGGGGAAGCTGGGGCCAACGTCCTGACTTTC. This gives the protein CASSTTGEAGANVLTF.

V usage is TRBV19 and J usage is TRBJ1-6; possible D gene TRBD1, 5 bases. The CDR3 has 16 residues. Trimming removed 5 bases at V and 7 bases at J, with 18 bases between. Germline lookup yields CDR1 LNHDA and CDR2 SQIVND (reference sequence). The CDR3, as DNA: TGTGCCAGTAGTGCACACGTCGCGGGGCGGAATTCACCCCTCCACTTT. It codes for CASSAHVAGRNSPLHF.

V is TRBV6-1 and J is TRBJ1-4, with D hard to call. Trimming stripped 4 bases from V and 5 bases from J, with 17 bases between. This CDR3 comprises 16 residues. Germline loops: CDR1 MNHNS, CDR2 SASEGT. The CDR3 DNA is TGTGCCAGCAGTGGCCCTCCTCGGGTTGGGAATGAAAAACTGTTTTTT. It encodes CASSGPPRVGNEKLFF.

The chain couples TRBV5-1 to TRBJ2-7, with D possibly TRBD1 on 5 matching bases. V lost 5 bases and J 3 bases, leaving 9 bases between the germline ends. Germline CDR1 and CDR2: SGHRS and YFSETQ. CDR3 length: 12 amino acids. The CDR3 DNA follows: TGCGCCAGCAGGGGAACAGGCTACGAGCAGTACTTC. Its translation is CASRGTGYEQYF.

The chain uses TRBV19 and TRBJ1-1, with a possible D match to TRBD1 (5 bases). V lost 4 bases, J lost 2 bases, and 14 bases lay in between. CDR1 and CDR2 from the germline V gene are LNHDA and SQIVND (reference sequence). The CDR3 consists of 15 residues. CDR3 nucleotide sequence: TGTGCCAGTAGTAATCGTGGGACCGCTAACACTGAAGCTTTCTTT. Translation gives CASSNRGTANTEAFF.